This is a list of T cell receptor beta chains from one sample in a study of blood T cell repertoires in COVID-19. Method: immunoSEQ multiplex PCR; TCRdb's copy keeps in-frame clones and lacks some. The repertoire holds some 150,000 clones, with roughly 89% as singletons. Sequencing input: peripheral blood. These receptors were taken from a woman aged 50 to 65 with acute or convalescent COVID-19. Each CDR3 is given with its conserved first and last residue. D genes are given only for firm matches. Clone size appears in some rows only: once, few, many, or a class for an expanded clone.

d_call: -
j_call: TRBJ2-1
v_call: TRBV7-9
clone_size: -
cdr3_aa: CASSFSYNEQFF
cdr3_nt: TGTGCCAGCAGCTTCAGCTACAATGAGCAGTTCTTC

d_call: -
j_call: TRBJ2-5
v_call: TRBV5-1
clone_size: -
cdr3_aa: CASSLFGSAQETQYF
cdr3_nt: TGCGCCAGCAGCTTGTTCGGGTCAGCCCAAGAGACCCAGTACTTC

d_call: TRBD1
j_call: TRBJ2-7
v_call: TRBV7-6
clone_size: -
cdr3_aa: CASSLGTGDFYEQYF
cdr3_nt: TGTGCCAGCAGCTTGGGGACAGGGGATTTCTACGAGCAGTACTTC

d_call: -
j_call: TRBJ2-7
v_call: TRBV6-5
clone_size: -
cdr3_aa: CASSYSSGVAYEQYF
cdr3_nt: TGTGCCAGCAGTTACTCGTCAGGGGTCGCCTACGAGCAGTACTTC

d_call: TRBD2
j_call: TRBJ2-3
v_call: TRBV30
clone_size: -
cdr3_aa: CAWDTGTSGPDTQYF
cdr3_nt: TGTGCCTGGGATACCGGGACTAGCGGGCCAGATACGCAGTATTTT

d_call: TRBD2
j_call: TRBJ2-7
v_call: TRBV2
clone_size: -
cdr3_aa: CASAQRGTYEQYF
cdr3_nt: TGTGCCAGCGCCCAGCGGGGGACCTACGAGCAGTACTTC

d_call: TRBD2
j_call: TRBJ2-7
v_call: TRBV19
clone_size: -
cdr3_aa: CASSISGRANVGLREQYF
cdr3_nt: TGTGCCAGTAGTATTAGCGGGAGGGCCAACGTGGGACTACGCGAGCAGTACTTC

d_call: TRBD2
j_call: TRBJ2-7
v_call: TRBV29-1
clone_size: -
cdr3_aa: CSGGTSGRNEQYF
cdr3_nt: TGCAGCGGGGGGACTAGCGGGAGAAACGAGCAGTACTTC

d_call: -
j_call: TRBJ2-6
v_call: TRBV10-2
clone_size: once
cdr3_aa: CASNRDILISGANVLTF
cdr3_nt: TGCGCCAGCAACCGGGACATACTCATCTCTGGGGCCAACGTCCTGACTTTC

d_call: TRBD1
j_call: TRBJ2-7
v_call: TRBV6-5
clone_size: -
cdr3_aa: CASSYLGQRYEQYF
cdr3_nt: TGTGCCAGCAGTTACTTGGGACAGAGGTACGAGCAGTACTTC

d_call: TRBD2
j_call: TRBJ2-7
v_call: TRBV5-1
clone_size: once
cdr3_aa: CASSLGGLAGGYTYEQYF
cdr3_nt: TGCGCCAGCAGCCTGGGGGGGCTAGCGGGAGGTTATACCTACGAGCAGTACTTC

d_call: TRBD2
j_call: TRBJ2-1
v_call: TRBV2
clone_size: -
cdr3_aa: CASSDSSGGREQFF
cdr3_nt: TGTGCCAGCAGTGACAGTAGCGGGGGCCGAGAGCAGTTCTTC

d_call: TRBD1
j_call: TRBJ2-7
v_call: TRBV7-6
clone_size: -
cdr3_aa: CASSLVDGTGGVNEQYF
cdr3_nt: TGTGCCAGCAGCTTAGTCGATGGGACAGGGGGCGTCAACGAGCAGTACTTC

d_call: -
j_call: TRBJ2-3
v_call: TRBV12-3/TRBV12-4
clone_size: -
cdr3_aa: CASSSGSTDTQYF
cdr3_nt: TGTGCCAGCAGTTCGGGGAGCACAGATACGCAGTATTTT

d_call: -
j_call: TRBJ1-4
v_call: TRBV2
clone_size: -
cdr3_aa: CASTIRGGENEKLFF
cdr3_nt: TGTGCCAGCACCATCCGCGGTGGAGAGAATGAAAAACTGTTTTTT

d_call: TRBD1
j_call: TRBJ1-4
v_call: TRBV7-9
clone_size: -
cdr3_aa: CASSLGAGGYSNEKLFF
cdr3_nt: TGTGCCAGCAGCTTAGGGGCAGGGGGTTACTCCAATGAAAAACTGTTTTTT

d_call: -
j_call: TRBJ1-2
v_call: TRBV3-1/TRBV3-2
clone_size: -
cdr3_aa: CASSQEGRGYGYTF
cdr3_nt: TGTGCCAGCAGCCAAGAGGGCAGGGGCTATGGCTACACCTTC

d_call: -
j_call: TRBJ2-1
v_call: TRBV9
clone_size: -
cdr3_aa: CASSVSASGTYNEQFF
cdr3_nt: TGTGCCAGCAGCGTATCCGCTTCAGGGACCTACAATGAGCAGTTCTTC

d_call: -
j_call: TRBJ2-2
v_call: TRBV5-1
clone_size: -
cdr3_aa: CASSFGQELFF
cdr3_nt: TGCGCCAGCAGCTTTGGGCAGGAGCTGTTTTTT

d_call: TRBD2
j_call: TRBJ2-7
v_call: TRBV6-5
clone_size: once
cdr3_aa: CASTQGTSGRESYF
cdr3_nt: TGTGCCAGCACCCAGGGGACTAGCGGGAGGGAGTCGTACTTC

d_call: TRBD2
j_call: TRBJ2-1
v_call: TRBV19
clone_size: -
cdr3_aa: CASSIKLAGSANEQFF
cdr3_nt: TGTGCCAGTAGTATAAAACTAGCGGGATCAGCCAATGAGCAGTTCTTC

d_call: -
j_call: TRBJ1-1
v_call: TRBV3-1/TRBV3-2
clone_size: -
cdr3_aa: CASSPNWGQGNTEAFF
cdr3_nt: TGTGCCAGCAGCCCGAACTGGGGGCAGGGGAACACTGAAGCTTTCTTT

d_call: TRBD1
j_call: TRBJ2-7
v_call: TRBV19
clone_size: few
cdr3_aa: CASSITGDTYEQYF
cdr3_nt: TGTGCCAGTAGTATAACAGGGGACACCTACGAGCAGTACTTC

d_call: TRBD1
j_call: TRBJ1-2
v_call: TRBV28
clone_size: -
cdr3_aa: CASRLTGSYGYTF
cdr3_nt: TGTGCCAGCAGATTGACAGGGAGCTATGGCTACACCTTC

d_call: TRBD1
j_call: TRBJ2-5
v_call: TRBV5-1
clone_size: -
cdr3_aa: CASSPDRGEETQYF
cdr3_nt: TGCGCCAGCAGCCCGGACAGGGGCGAAGAGACCCAGTACTTC

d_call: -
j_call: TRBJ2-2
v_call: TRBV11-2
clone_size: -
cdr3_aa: CASSLGRGYTGELFF
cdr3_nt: TGTGCCAGCAGCTTAGGCAGGGGTTACACCGGGGAGCTGTTTTTT

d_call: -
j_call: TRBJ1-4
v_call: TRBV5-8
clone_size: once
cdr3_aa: CASSLARGLVEKLFF
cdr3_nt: TGTGCCAGCAGCTTGGCTAGGGGGTTAGTGGAAAAACTGTTTTTT

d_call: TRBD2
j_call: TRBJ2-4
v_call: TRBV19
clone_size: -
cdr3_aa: CASTMGGGRLENIQYF
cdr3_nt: TGTGCCAGTACCATGGGGGGCGGGAGGCTCGAAAACATTCAGTACTTC

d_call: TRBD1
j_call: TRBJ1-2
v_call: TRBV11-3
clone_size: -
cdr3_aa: CASSLKQGNYGYTF
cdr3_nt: TGTGCCAGCAGCTTAAAACAGGGGAACTATGGCTACACCTTC

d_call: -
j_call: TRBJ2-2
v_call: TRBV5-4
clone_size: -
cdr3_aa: CASSPIVAGELFF
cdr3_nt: TGTGCCAGCAGCCCAATAGTTGCCGGGGAGCTGTTTTTT

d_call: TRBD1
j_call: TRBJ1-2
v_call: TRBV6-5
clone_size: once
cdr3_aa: CASSRQGNYGYTF
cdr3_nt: TGTGCCAGCAGTCGACAGGGGAACTATGGCTACACCTTC

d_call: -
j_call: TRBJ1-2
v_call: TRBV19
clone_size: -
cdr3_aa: CASSITTANYGYTF
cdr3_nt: TGTGCCAGTAGTATTACTACGGCTAACTATGGCTACACCTTC

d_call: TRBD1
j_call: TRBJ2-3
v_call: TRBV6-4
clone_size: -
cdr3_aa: CASLRAQGHDTQYF
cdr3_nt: TGTGCCAGCCTAAGAGCACAGGGGCATGATACGCAGTATTTT

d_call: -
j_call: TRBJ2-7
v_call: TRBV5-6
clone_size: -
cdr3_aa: CASSPGLLYEQYF
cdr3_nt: TGTGCCAGCAGCCCGGGACTTCTTTACGAGCAGTACTTC

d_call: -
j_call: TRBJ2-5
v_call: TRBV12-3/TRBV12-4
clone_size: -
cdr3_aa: CASSAYGETQYF
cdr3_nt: TGTGCCAGCAGTGCTTACGGAGAGACCCAGTACTTC

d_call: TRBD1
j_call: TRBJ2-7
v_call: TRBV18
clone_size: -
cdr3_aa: CASSPRGDRALYEQYF
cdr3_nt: TGTGCCAGCTCACCCCGGGGGGACAGGGCCCTCTACGAGCAGTACTTC

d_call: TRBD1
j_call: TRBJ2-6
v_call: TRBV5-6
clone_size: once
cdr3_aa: CASSLGWGQGARGANVLTF
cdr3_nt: TGTGCCAGCAGCTTGGGTTGGGGACAGGGGGCTAGAGGGGCCAACGTCCTGACTTTC

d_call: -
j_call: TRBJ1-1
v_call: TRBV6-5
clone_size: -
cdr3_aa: CASRPPDGGTEAFF
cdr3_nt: TGTGCCAGCAGACCACCCGATGGCGGCACTGAAGCTTTCTTT

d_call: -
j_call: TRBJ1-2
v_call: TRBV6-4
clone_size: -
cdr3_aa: CASSEPGFGYTF
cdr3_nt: TGTGCCAGCAGTGAACCAGGGTTTGGCTACACCTTC

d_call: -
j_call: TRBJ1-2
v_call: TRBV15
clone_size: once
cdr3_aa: CATSRGTGGGGTGYTF
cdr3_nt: TGTGCCACCAGCAGAGGGACTGGGGGGGGAGGCACTGGCTACACCTTC

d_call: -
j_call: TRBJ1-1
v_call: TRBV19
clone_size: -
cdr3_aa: CASSIPRGASNTEAFF
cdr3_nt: TGTGCCAGTAGTATCCCAAGGGGCGCCTCGAACACTGAAGCTTTCTTT

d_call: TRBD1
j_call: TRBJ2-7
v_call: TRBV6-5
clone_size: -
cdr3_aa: CASSYRQGPGEQYF
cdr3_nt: TGTGCCAGCAGTTACCGACAGGGTCCGGGCGAGCAGTACTTC

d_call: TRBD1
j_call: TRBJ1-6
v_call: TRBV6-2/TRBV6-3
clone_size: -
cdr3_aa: CASSSSTGWGSPLHF
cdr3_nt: TGTGCCAGCAGTTCCTCGACAGGGTGGGGTTCACCCCTCCACTTT

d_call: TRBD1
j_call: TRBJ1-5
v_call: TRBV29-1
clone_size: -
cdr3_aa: CSVETTGGLNQPQHF
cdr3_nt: TGCAGCGTTGAAACAACAGGGGGCCTCAATCAGCCCCAGCATTTT

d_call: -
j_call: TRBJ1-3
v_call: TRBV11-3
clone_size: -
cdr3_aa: CARQVPGNTIYF
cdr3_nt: TGTGCGAGACAGGTCCCTGGAAACACCATATATTTT

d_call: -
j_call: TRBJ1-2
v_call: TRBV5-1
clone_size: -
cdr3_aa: CASSLVDSGDGYTF
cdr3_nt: TGCGCCAGCAGCTTGGTCGACTCGGGGGATGGCTACACCTTC